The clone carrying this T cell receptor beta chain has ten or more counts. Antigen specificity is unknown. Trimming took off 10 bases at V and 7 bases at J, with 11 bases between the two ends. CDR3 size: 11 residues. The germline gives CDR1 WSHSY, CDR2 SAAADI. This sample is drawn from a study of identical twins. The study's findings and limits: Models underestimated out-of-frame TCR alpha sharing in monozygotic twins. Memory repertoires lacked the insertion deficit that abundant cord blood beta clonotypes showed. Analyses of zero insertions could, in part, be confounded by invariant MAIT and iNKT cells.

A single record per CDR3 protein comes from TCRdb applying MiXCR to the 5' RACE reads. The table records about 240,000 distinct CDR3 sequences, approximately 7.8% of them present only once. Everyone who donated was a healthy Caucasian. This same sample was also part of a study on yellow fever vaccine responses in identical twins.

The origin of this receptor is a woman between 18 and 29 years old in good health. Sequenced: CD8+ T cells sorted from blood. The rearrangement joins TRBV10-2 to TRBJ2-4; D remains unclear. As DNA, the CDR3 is TGCGCCACTCGGAGTGGGAACATTCAGTACTTC. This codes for CATRSGNIQYF.